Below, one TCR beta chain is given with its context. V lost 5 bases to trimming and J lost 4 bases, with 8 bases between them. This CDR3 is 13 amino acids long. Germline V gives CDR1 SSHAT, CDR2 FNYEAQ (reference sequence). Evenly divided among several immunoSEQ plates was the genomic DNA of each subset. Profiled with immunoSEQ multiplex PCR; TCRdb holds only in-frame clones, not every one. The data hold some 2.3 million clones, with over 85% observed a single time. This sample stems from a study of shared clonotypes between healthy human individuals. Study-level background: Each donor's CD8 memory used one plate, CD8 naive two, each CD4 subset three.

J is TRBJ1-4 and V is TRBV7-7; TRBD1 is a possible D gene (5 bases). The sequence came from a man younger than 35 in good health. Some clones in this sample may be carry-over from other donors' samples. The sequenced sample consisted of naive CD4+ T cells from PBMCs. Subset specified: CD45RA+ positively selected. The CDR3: CASSHQGNEKLFF. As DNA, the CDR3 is TGTGCCAGCAGCCACCAGGGTAATGAAAAACTGTTTTTT.